This entry lists 15 T cell receptor beta chains sequenced from one sample in a study of read filtering for tumor transcriptome and immune sequencing. This library used approximately 0.4 ug RNA and molecular barcoded adaptors spanning alpha/delta and beta/gamma chains. One entry per CDR3 protein results from TCRdb running MiXCR on the reads. The table has 75,000 to 95,000 distinct CDR3 sequences, about a fifth seen once. Sequenced input: a population of CD138-negative cells sorted from bone marrow. These receptors originate from a donor at least 40 years old with multiple myeloma.

For this clonotype: A read error is likely here: a far larger clone is one base away. The CDR3 carries no conserved terminal phenylalanine or tryptophan, so it likely arises from a read error. The rearrangement links TRBV7-4 to TRBJ2-1; 10 nucleotides line up with TRBD2. This CDR3 is built from 14 residues. Unmatched junction bases numbered 4, after V lost 3 bases and J lost 8 bases. Germline V lookup: CDR1 SGHVT, CDR2 SQSDAQ. CDR3 region: CASSLGLASHEQFL. CDR3 DNA: TGTGCCAGCAGCTTGGGACTAGCGTCCCATGAGCAGTTCCTC.

This clonotype has at least ten counts. The chain has TRBV5-1 and TRBJ2-5; a possible D gene is TRBD2 (6 bases). Trimming left V 4 bases short and J 3 bases short, with 16 bases between. This CDR3 comprises 15 residues. Germline V gene lookup returns CDR1 SGHRS and CDR2 YFSETQ. CDR3 nucleotide sequence: TGCGCCAGCAGCAAAACCGGGAGAGCCGAAGAGACCCAGTACTTC. This sequence encodes CASSKTGRAEETQYF.

This clonotype was counted many times. V is TRBV11-3 and J is TRBJ1-5, with 9 positions matching TRBD1. Germline loops: CDR1 SGHNT, CDR2 YENEEA. With V trimmed by 5 bases and J by 0 bases, 11 bases remained unmatched. CDR3 size: 18 residues. CDR3 region: CASSTADRGGDSNQPQHF. CDR3 bases: TGTGCCAGCAGCACCGCGGACAGGGGAGGGGATAGCAATCAGCCCCAGCATTTT.

This clonotype was seen many times. The rearrangement joins TRBV29-1 to TRBJ1-2; possible D gene TRBD1, 6 bases. Germline values: CDR1 SQVTM, CDR2 ANQGSEA. CDR3 length equals 12 residues. The germline V and J ends were trimmed by 6 bases and 4 bases, with 12 bases remaining between them. CDR3 loop: CSVHREVYGYTF. DNA of the CDR3: TGCAGCGTGCACAGGGAGGTCTATGGCTACACCTTC. The whole variable domain, filled in from reference TRBV29-1 and TRBJ1-2, reads SAVISQKPSRDICQRGTSLTIQCQVDSQVTMMFWYRQQPGQSLTLIATANQGSEATYESGFVIDKFPISRPNLTFSTLTVSNMSPEDSSIYLCSVHREVYGYTFGSGTRLTVV.

This rearrangement joins TRBV20-1 to TRBJ1-5; possibly TRBD1 for D (5 bases). Trimming stripped 3 bases from V and 0 bases from J, with 9 bases between. The CDR3 contains 14 residues. Looked up from germline, CDR1 is DFQATT and CDR2 is SNEGSKA (reference sequence). CDR3 sequence: CSARTDYSNQPQHF. The CDR3 DNA reads as TGCAGTGCTAGGACAGATTATAGCAATCAGCCCCAGCATTTT.

This clonotype was observed a few times. V and J are TRBV5-1 and TRBJ2-5, with D uncertain. CDR3 size: 14 residues. Trimming shortened V by 0 bases and J by 5 bases, and 11 bases separated the two germline ends. Germline values: CDR1 SGHRS, CDR2 YFSETQ. This CDR3 reads CASSLGSSFETQYF. The CDR3 DNA reads as TGCGCCAGCAGCTTGGGGAGTAGCTTCGAGACCCAGTACTTC.

This clonotype was counted ten times or more. The chain recombines TRBV28 with TRBJ2-5; 8 bases match TRBD1. Per the germline V gene, CDR1 is MDHEN and CDR2 is SYDVKM. The CDR3 extends over 15 amino acids. J was trimmed by 2 bases and V by 5 bases; bases with no gene match: 7. In DNA form, the CDR3 reads TGTGCCAGCAGTCCAGGGGGCGAACAGCAAGAGACCCAGTACTTC. It is translated as CASSPGGEQQETQYF.

The J gene is TRBJ2-1, the V gene TRBV5-1; no definite D call. The CDR3 covers 13 residues. Germline loops: CDR1 SGHRS, CDR2 YFSETQ. Between the trimmed V and J ends, which lost 4 bases and 7 bases, there was a span of 12 bases. The CDR3 DNA reads TGCGCCAGCAGCCATGACGTCCCAAATGAGCAGTTCTTC. It is translated as CASSHDVPNEQFF.

In regard to this clonotype: One base away lies a much larger clone, so this may be a sequencing read error. The gene calls are TRBV28 and TRBJ1-5, with TRBD1 as a possible D gene (5 bases). The CDR3 spans 16 residues. Germline values: CDR1 MDHEN, CDR2 SYDVKM. This CDR3 reads CASRNRQSYSNRPQHF. CDR3 in DNA: TGTGCCAGCAGGAACCGACAGTCCTATAGCAATCGGCCCCAGCATTTT.

This clonotype was counted many times. The gene calls are TRBV28 and TRBJ1-2; D might be TRBD1 (6 bases). The V and J ends lost 2 bases and 8 bases respectively, with 15 bases between them. Germline CDR1 reads MDHEN; CDR2 reads SYDVKM. This CDR3 is built from 14 residues. CDR3 in DNA: TGTGCCAGCAGTTTAACGACAGGTGTAGGGGGCTACACCTTC. It encodes CASSLTTGVGGYTF.

In this sample, this clonotype turned up many times. The CDR3 loop is CASSLQGGLLTGELFF. CDR3 bases: TGTGCCAGCAGCCTACAGGGGGGATTGCTCACCGGGGAGCTGTTTTTT. The rearrangement links TRBV11-2 to TRBJ2-2; 8 bases agree with TRBD1. The length of the CDR3 is 16 residues. J gave up 4 bases and V 5 bases, and 9 bases lay outside the gene matches. Germline CDR1 reads SGHAT; CDR2 reads FQNNGV.

This clonotype was counted many times. CDR3 nucleotides: TGTGCCATCAGTGACTTCCCTCGATTTAGCGGGGGGTTCACAGATACGCAGTATTTT. It codes for CAISDFPRFSGGFTDTQYF. The chain joins TRBV10-3 to TRBJ2-3; TRBD2 matches at 10 bases. V was pared by 3 bases and J by 2 bases, with 14 bases of the junction left unmatched. Germline loops: CDR1 ENHRY, CDR2 SYGVKD. This CDR3 comprises 19 residues.

This clonotype was counted a few times. This chain links TRBV7-2 with TRBJ1-3, with TRBD1 matching 9 bases. Germline V gene sequence: CDR1 SGHTA, CDR2 FQGNSA. The CDR3 runs 18 residues. Unmatched junction bases numbered 12, after V lost 3 bases and J lost 3 bases. The CDR3 DNA reads as TGTGCCAGCAGCTTTGATTCGACCGGGACAGGGAGTGGAAACACCATATATTTT. Translating it yields CASSFDSTGTGSGNTIYF.

The rearrangement links TRBV28 to TRBJ2-1; D remains ambiguous. V dropped 3 bases and J dropped 9 bases, with 9 bases sitting between them. The CDR3 runs 12 residues. Per germline, CDR1 MDHEN and CDR2 SYDVKM. Here the CDR3 DNA reads TGTGCCAGCAGTTTTATAAGGACTGAGCAGTTCTTC. It codes for CASSFIRTEQFF.

This clonotype was picked up many times. This chain uses TRBV2 with TRBJ1-1, with unresolved D. Trimming took 1 base from V and 5 from J, leaving 14 bases between them. This CDR3 contains 15 residues. In germline, CDR1 is SNHLY, CDR2 FYNNEI. The CDR3 DNA reads TGTGCCAGCAGTGAAGACCCCCAACCGAGGACTGAAGCTTTCTTT. Protein sequence: CASSEDPQPRTEAFF.